Below are 10 T cell receptor beta chains sequenced from a single sample in a study of radiotherapy plus CTLA-4 blockade in lung cancer. Profiling relied on immunoSEQ multiplex PCR, and the TCRdb table lists in-frame clones only, not all of them. The sample has tens of thousands of clones, approximately 79% seen once. This material consisted of peripheral blood, taken from a patient treated with radiotherapy plus ipilimumab. Receptors originate from a human donor with non-small cell lung cancer who had stable disease on radiotherapy plus ipilimumab.

V usage is TRBV6-5 and J usage is TRBJ1-1; the D gene is possibly TRBD1 (6 bases). CDR1 MNHEY and CDR2 SVGAGI come from the germline V gene. The CDR3 is 13 amino acids. V was pared by 0 bases and J by 4 bases, with 6 bases between. CDR3 protein: CASSYSGGTEAFF. For the CDR3, the DNA is TGTGCCAGCAGTTACTCAGGGGGCACTGAAGCTTTCTTT.

The V and J genes are TRBV5-1 and TRBJ1-2; possible D gene TRBD1, 5 bases. Germline V gene sequence: CDR1 SGHRS, CDR2 YFSETQ. The CDR3 extends over 13 amino acids. V gave up 0 bases and J gave up 4 bases, with 7 bases separating them. The CDR3 nucleotides are TGCGCCAGCAGCTTGGACAGGTTCTATGGCTACACCTTC. Protein sequence: CASSLDRFYGYTF.

The chain has TRBV7-9 and TRBJ1-4, with 10 bases matching TRBD1. J was trimmed by 8 bases and V by 5 bases; bases with no gene match: 8. Germline V gives CDR1 SEHNR, CDR2 FQNEAQ (reference sequence). The length of the CDR3 is 15 residues. The CDR3 reads CASSREGQGSEKLFF. For the CDR3, the DNA is TGTGCCAGCAGCCGCGAGGGACAGGGGAGCGAAAAACTGTTTTTT. The entire variable domain, with the rest obtained from reference TRBV7-9 and TRBJ1-4, is as follows: DTGVSQNPRHKITKRGQNVTFRCDPISEHNRLYWYRQTLGQGPEFLTYFQNEAQLEKSRLLSDRFSAERPKGSFSTLEIQRTEQGDSAMYLCASSREGQGSEKLFFGSGTQLSVL.

This clone has just one count. The chain recombines TRBV25-1 with TRBJ2-6; no clear D gene. Deletions cut 2 bases from V and 3 bases from J, with 8 bases between. The CDR3 runs to 15 residues. Germline CDR1 MGHDK, CDR2 SYGVNS. The CDR3, as DNA: TGTGCCAGCAGTGAAGTGGACCGTGGGGCCAACGTCCTGACTTTC. Amino acid sequence: CASSEVDRGANVLTF.

The chain joins TRBV11-2 to TRBJ1-5; tentatively, D is TRBD1 (6 bases). The germline V gene has CDR1 SGHAT and CDR2 FQNNGV. CDR3 length: 16 amino acids. The ends were cut back, 5 bases at V and 7 bases at J, with 21 bases in the middle. The CDR3 nucleotides are TGTGCCAGCAGCCCGACGGGTTGGGGGCCGGGGCAGCCCCAGCATTTT. This sequence encodes CASSPTGWGPGQPQHF.

CDR3 bases: TGTGCCAGCAGTGACGTAGGCAGAACTTTTGGGGCCAACGTCCTGACTTTC. Its translation: CASSDVGRTFGANVLTF. The gene calls are TRBV6-4 and TRBJ2-6; no reliable D call. Between the trimmed V and J ends, which lost 2 bases and 3 bases, there was a span of 14 bases. In germline, CDR1 is MRHNA, CDR2 SNTAGT. This CDR3 contains 17 residues.

The chain employs TRBV5-1 and TRBJ2-2, with unresolved D. The CDR3 extends over 14 amino acids. Germline V gives CDR1 SGHRS, CDR2 YFSETQ. The V and J ends lost 1 base and 1 base respectively, with 5 bases between them. The CDR3: CASSLWMNTGELFF. In DNA form, the CDR3 reads TGCGCCAGCAGCTTGTGGATGAACACCGGGGAGCTGTTTTTT.

The chain has TRBV6-5 and TRBJ2-4; no clear D. V gave up 8 bases and J gave up 2 bases, with 10 bases separating them. The germline V gene encodes CDR1 MNHEY and CDR2 SVGAGI. This CDR3 is built from 13 residues. CDR3 sequence reads: CASGASPKNIQYF. The CDR3 DNA reads TGTGCCAGCGGTGCAAGTCCCAAAAACATTCAGTACTTC.

The V call is TRBV6-1, the J call TRBJ2-6; 11 nucleotides match TRBD1. The CDR3 sequence is 17 residues long. Germline V lookup: CDR1 MNHNS, CDR2 SASEGT. V lost 5 bases to trimming and J lost 3 bases; unmatched junction nucleotides: 6. Here the CDR3 DNA reads TGTGCCAGCAGTAAAGGACAGGGGGCTAGTGGGGCCAACGTCCTGACTTTC. The encoded protein is CASSKGQGASGANVLTF.

V and J are TRBV7-2 and TRBJ1-6; D is uncertain. CDR1 and CDR2 (germline): SGHTA, FQGNSA. V was pared by 6 bases and J by 6 bases, with 18 bases between. The length of the CDR3 is 16 residues. In nucleotides, the CDR3 is TGTGCCAGCAGAGGAAGACCGGGTCAACTTAATTCACCCCTCCACTTT. Its translation: CASRGRPGQLNSPLHF.